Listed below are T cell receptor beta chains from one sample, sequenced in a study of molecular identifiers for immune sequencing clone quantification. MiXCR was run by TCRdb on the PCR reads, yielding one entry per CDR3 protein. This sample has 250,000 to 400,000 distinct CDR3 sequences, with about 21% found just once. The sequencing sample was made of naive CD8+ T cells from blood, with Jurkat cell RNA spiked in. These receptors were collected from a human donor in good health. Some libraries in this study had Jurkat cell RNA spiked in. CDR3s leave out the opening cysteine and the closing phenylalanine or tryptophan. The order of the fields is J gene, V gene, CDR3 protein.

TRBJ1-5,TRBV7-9,ASSSVGENQPQH
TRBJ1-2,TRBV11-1,ASSPTGGSNYGYT
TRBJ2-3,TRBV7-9,ASSPPLTSGGADTQY
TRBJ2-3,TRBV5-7,ASSPSPLPGTDTQY
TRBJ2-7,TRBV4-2,ASSHFQGGYEQY
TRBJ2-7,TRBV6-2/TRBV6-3,ASSYLLAASYEQY
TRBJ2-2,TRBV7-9,AGVQGAVTTGELF
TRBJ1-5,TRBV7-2,ASSLSGGSNQPQH
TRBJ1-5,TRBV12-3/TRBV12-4,ASSHTGNSNQPQH
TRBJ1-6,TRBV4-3,ASSQDRGLLSPLH
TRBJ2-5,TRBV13,ASSSGQVEEGQETQY
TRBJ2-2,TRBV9,ASSVDRGQGITGELF
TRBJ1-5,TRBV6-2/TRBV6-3,ASRDGTISNQPQH
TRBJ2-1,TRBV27,ASSLGGGASYNEQF
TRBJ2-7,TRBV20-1,SAAEIAGALEQY